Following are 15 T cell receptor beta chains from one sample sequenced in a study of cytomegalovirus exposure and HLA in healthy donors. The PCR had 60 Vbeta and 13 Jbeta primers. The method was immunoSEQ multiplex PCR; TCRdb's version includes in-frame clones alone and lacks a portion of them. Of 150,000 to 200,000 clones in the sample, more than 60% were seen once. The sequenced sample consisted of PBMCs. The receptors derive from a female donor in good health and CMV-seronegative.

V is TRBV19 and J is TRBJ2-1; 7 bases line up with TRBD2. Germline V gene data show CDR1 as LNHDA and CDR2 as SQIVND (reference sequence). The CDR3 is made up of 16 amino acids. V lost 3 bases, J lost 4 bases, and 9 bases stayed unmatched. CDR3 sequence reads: CASSIIREGPYNEQFF. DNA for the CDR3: TGTGCCAGTAGTATTATTAGGGAGGGCCCATACAATGAGCAGTTCTTC.

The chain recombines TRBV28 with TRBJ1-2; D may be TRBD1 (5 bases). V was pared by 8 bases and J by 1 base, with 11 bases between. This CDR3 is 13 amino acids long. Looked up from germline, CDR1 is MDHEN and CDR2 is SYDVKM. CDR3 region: CASWSRVNYGYTF. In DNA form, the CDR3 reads TGTGCCAGCTGGAGCAGGGTTAACTATGGCTACACCTTC.

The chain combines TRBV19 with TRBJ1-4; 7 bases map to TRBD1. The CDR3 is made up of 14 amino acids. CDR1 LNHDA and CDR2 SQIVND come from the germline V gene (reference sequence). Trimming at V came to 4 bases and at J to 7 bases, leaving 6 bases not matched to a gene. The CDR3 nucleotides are TGTGCCAGTAGTACGACAGGGACGGCTGAAAAACTGTTTTTT. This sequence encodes CASSTTGTAEKLFF.

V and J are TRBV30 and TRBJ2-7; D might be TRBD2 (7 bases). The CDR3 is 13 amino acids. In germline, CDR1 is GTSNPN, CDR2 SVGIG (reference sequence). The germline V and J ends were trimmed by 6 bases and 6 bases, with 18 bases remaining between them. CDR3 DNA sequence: TGTGCCTGTACAGGGTGGGAGCGGGGCGAGCAGTACTTC. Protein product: CACTGWERGEQYF.

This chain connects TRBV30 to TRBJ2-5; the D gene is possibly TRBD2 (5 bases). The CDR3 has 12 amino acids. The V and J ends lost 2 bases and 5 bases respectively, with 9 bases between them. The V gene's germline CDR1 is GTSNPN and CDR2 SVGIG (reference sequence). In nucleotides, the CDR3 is TGTGCCTGGAGTCAAACGGGGGAGACCCAGTACTTC. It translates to CAWSQTGETQYF.

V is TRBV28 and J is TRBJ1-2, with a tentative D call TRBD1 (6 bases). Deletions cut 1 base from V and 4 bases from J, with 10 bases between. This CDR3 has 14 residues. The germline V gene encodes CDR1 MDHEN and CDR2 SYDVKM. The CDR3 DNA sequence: TGTGCCAGCAGTTTATACGGACAGAGCTATGGCTACACCTTC. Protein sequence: CASSLYGQSYGYTF.

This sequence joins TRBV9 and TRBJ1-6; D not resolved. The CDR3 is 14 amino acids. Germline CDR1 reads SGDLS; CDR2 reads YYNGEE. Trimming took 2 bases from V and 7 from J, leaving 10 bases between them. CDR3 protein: CASSVAATNSPLHF. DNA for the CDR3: TGTGCCAGCAGCGTGGCAGCGACCAATTCACCCCTCCACTTT.

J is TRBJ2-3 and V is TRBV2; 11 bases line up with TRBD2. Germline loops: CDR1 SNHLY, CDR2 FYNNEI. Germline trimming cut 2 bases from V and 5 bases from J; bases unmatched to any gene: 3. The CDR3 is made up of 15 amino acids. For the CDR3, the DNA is TGTGCCAGCAGTGAAACTAGCGGGAGCTTAGATACGCAGTATTTT. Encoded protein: CASSETSGSLDTQYF.

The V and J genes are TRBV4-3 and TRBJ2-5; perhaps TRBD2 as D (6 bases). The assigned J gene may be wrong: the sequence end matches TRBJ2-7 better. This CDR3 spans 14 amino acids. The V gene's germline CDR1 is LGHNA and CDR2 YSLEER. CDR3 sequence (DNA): TGCGCCAGCAGCCCCGGGACTGGGACCTACGAGCAGTACTTC. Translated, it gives CASSPGTGTYEQYF.

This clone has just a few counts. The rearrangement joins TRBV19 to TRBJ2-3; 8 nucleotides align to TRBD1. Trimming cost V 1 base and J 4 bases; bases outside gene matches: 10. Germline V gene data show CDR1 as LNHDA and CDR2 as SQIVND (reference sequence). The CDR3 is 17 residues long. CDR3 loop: CASSIASTGDGPDTQYF. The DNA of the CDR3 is TGTGCCAGTAGTATAGCCTCGACAGGGGATGGGCCAGATACGCAGTATTTT. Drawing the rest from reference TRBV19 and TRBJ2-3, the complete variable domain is DGGITQSPKYLFRKEGQNVTLSCEQNLNHDAMYWYRQDPGQGLRLIYYSQIVNDFQKGDIAEGYSVSREKKESFPLTVTSAQKNPTAFYLCASSIASTGDGPDTQYFGPGTRLTVL.

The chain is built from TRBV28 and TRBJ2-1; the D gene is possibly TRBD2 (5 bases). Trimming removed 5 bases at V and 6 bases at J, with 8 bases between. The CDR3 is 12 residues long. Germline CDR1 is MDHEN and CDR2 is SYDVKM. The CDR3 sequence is CASSPSGNEQFF. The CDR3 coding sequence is TGTGCCAGCAGTCCCAGCGGCAATGAGCAGTTCTTC.

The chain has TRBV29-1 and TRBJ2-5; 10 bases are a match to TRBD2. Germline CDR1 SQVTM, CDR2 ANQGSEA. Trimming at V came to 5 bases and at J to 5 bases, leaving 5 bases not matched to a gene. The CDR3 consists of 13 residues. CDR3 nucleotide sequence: TGCAGCGTTAGGACTAGCGGTGGGGAGACCCAGTACTTC. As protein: CSVRTSGGETQYF.

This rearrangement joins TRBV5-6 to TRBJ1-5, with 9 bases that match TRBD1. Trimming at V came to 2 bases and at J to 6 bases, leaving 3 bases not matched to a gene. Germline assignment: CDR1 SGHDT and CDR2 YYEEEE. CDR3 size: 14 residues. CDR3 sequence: CASSFGTGLQPQHF. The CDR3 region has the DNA TGTGCCAGCAGCTTTGGGACAGGGCTTCAGCCCCAGCATTTT.

CDR3 protein: CASRETGGYGYTF. The CDR3 nucleotides read TGTGCCAGCAGGGAGACAGGGGGCTATGGCTACACCTTC. V and J are TRBV6-5 and TRBJ1-2, with 9 bases lining up with TRBD1. The junction had 3 bases not matched to a gene; V was cut back by 6 bases and J by 4 bases. Germline-derived CDR1 and CDR2 are MNHEY and SVGAGI. CDR3 length: 13 amino acids.

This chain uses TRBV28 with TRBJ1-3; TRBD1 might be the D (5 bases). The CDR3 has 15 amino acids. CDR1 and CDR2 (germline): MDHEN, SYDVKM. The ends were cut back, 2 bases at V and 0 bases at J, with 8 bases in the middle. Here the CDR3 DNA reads TGTGCCAGCAGTTTAGGGGCACCCTCTGGAAACACCATATATTTT. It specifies CASSLGAPSGNTIYF.